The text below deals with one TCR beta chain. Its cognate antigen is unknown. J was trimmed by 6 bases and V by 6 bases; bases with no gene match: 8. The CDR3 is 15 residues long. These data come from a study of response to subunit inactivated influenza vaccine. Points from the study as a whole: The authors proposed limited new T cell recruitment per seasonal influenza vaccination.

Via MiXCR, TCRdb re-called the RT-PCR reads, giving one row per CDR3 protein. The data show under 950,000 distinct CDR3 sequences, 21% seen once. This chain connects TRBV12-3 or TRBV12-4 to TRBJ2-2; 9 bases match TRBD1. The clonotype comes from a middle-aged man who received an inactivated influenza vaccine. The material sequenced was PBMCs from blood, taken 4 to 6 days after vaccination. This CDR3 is CASRGQGKKAGELFF. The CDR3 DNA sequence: TGTGCCAGCAGAGGACAGGGGAAAAAGGCCGGGGAGCTGTTTTTT.